This T cell receptor (beta chain) was sequenced for a study of cytomegalovirus exposure and HLA in healthy donors. Whole-study context: The roughly 120 validation repertoires used the same platform as the roughly 670 first-cohort repertoires (as reported by a later analysis).

TCRdb's table, derived via immunoSEQ multiplex PCR, lists solely in-frame clones and lacks some. The sample comprises some 340,000 clones, about nine tenths of which are singletons, and approximately 1.1% rests with the top ten. For this clone: This sample also contains other DNA sequences that code for the same CDR3.

The CDR3 loop spans 13 amino acids. V lost 9 bases to trimming and J lost 2 bases; unmatched junction nucleotides: 1. Germline V CDR1 and CDR2: MNHEY, SMNVEV (reference sequence). The chain uses TRBV27 and TRBJ2-1; 10 bases fit TRBD1. The sample comprised PBMCs. This TCR was sampled from a woman in her thirties in good health and CMV-seropositive. The CDR3: CASGQGAYNEQFF. CDR3 in DNA: TGTGCCAGTGGACAGGGGGCCTACAATGAGCAGTTCTTC.